Listed here are 16 T cell receptor beta chains from one sample, sequenced in a study of T-cell memory formation after mild COVID-19. TCRdb passed the 5' RACE reads through MiXCR, listing each CDR3 protein once. Here the sample spans around 470,000 distinct CDR3 sequences, around 18% being singletons. The sample was PBMCs or a T cell subset sorted from them (not recorded which). These TCRs come from an adult woman who had mild COVID-19 (a few samples of this study predate the infection). Cell type and time point are not known.

In its sample, this clonotype was seen once. The chain combines TRBV7-2 with TRBJ1-6; D is unclear. From germline, CDR1 is SGHTA and CDR2 FQGNSA. The V end was cut by 1 base, the J end by 9 bases, with 4 bases between. The CDR3 length is 12 residues. The CDR3 DNA follows: TGTGCCAGCAGCTTAGTTAGTTCACCCCTCCACTTT. It is translated as CASSLVSSPLHF.

The chain employs TRBV2 and TRBJ2-7; 7 positions agree with TRBD1. Losses at the gene ends were 6 bases for V and 3 bases for J; bases not matched to a gene: 5. The CDR3 totals 13 residues. The V gene's germline CDR1 is SNHLY and CDR2 FYNNEI. CDR3 nucleotides: TGTGCCAGCAGACGGACAGGCCTCTACGAGCAGTACGTC. This encodes CASRRTGLYEQYV.

The chain carries TRBV3-1 and TRBJ1-2, with a tentative D call TRBD1 (5 bases). V was trimmed by 3 bases and J by 5 bases, leaving 16 bases between them. The CDR3 has 15 residues. The germline V gene encodes CDR1 LGHDT and CDR2 YNNKEL (reference sequence). The CDR3 protein is CASSHLNDGHYGYTF. For the CDR3, the DNA is TGTGCCAGCAGCCACCTGAACGATGGACATTATGGCTACACCTTC.

The V and J genes are TRBV21-1 and TRBJ2-3; the D call in the table, TRBD2, was not verified against the DNA. TRBV21-1 is reported as a pseudogene. CDR3 length: 16 residues. The CDR3 loop is CASSKELAGGRDTQYF. The CDR3 nucleotides are TGTGCCAGCAGCAAAGAGCTAGCGGGCGGAAGGGATACGCAGTATTTT.

V gene TRBV7-9 combines with J gene TRBJ2-3; D may correspond to TRBD1 or TRBD2 (6 bases each). Germline V gene data show CDR1 as SEHNR and CDR2 as FQNEAQ (reference sequence). V lost 4 bases and J 4 bases, leaving 15 bases between the germline ends. The CDR3 has 15 residues. The CDR3 loop is CASSSTRGASDTQYF. As DNA, the CDR3 is TGTGCCAGCAGCTCTACTAGGGGGGCGTCAGATACGCAGTATTTT.

This clonotype was seen a handful of times. This sequence joins TRBV5-1 and TRBJ1-5; 7 nucleotides line up with TRBD1. V lost 7 bases to trimming and J lost 3 bases; unmatched junction nucleotides: 22. The CDR3 loop spans 19 amino acids. CDR1 is SGHRS and CDR2 is YFSETQ in the germline V gene. Here the CDR3 reads CASATGDRIGVGPNQPQHF. In nucleotides, the CDR3 is TGCGCCAGCGCGACCGGGGACAGAATTGGTGTGGGGCCCAATCAGCCCCAGCATTTT.

This chain joins TRBV11-2 and TRBJ2-3; TRBD2 matches at 7 bases. This CDR3 spans 12 amino acids. Germline V lookup: CDR1 SGHAT, CDR2 FQNNGV. V shed 11 bases, J shed 3 bases, and the junction held 5 bases outside the gene matches. The CDR3: CAERDSTDTQYF. DNA of the CDR3: TGTGCCGAGCGGGATTCGACAGATACGCAGTATTTT.

In this sample, this clonotype turned up a few times. This sequence joins TRBV11-2 and TRBJ2-3; D might be TRBD1 (5 bases). The CDR3 has 16 residues. The V and J ends lost 5 bases and 0 bases respectively, with 15 bases between them. The germline CDR1 and CDR2 sequences are SGHAT and FQNNGV. In DNA form, the CDR3 reads TGTGCCAGCAGCGTACGACAGATCCCAAGCACAGATACGCAGTATTTT. Encoded protein: CASSVRQIPSTDTQYF.

This clonotype has just a few counts. The CDR3 DNA sequence: TGCAGTGCTACGGGACCCACCACAGATACGCAGTATTTT. Its translation is CSATGPTTDTQYF. J is TRBJ2-3 and V is TRBV20-1; either TRBD1 or TRBD2 may supply D (5 bases each). This CDR3 is 13 amino acids long. Trimming shortened V by 4 bases and J by 2 bases, and 10 bases separated the two germline ends. Germline-derived CDR1 and CDR2 are DFQATT and SNEGSKA (reference sequence).

The chain couples TRBV9 to TRBJ2-5; D not resolved. The germline V gene encodes CDR1 SGDLS and CDR2 YYNGEE. V was trimmed by 3 bases and J by 0 bases, leaving 6 bases between them. The CDR3 extends over 13 amino acids. The CDR3 sequence: CASSGPYQETQYF. CDR3 DNA sequence: TGTGCCAGCAGCGGCCCGTACCAAGAGACCCAGTACTTC.

This clonotype was counted at least ten times. The chain recombines TRBV7-6 with TRBJ2-3; 12 nucleotides align to TRBD2. Trimming at V came to 5 bases and at J to 1 base, leaving 4 bases not matched to a gene. Germline CDR1 and CDR2: SGHVS and FNYEAQ. CDR3 length: 16 residues. The CDR3 region is CASSARTSGGTDTQYF. As DNA, the CDR3 is TGTGCCAGCAGCGCCCGGACTAGCGGGGGCACAGATACGCAGTATTTT. The complete variable domain, with remaining parts taken from reference TRBV7-6 and TRBJ2-3, reads GAGVSQSPRYKVTKRGQDVALRCDPISGHVSLYWYRQALGQGPEFLTYFNYEAQQDKSGLPNDRFSAERPEGSISTLTIQRTEQRDSAMYRCASSARTSGGTDTQYFGPGTRLTVL.

This clonotype was seen a handful of times. The chain has TRBV7-3 and TRBJ1-1, with D possibly TRBD1 on 5 matching bases. Trimming took 2 bases from V and 4 from J, leaving 14 bases between them. The CDR3 is 15 amino acids. The V gene's germline CDR1 is SGHTA and CDR2 FQGTGA. CDR3 DNA: TGTGCCAGCAGCTTAGTAAACGCAGGGATCACTGAAGCTTTCTTT. It translates to CASSLVNAGITEAFF.

This clonotype appeared a few times. Here the CDR3 reads CSARALLAGSGEQYF. The CDR3 region has the DNA TGCAGTGCTAGAGCCCTACTAGCGGGGTCCGGGGAGCAGTACTTC. The rearrangement links TRBV20-1 to TRBJ2-7, with 10 positions matching TRBD2. V lost 1 base to trimming and J lost 7 bases; unmatched junction nucleotides: 10. The germline gives CDR1 DFQATT, CDR2 SNEGSKA (reference sequence). The CDR3 loop spans 15 amino acids.

The chain's CDR3 is CASSLSGAGGPVTQYF. CDR3 sequence (DNA): TGTGCCAGCAGTTTATCGGGAGCGGGGGGGCCGGTGACCCAGTACTTC. This rearrangement joins TRBV27 to TRBJ2-5, with 10 bases identical to TRBD2. This CDR3 contains 16 residues. The V and J ends lost 0 bases and 7 bases, in that order; junction bases with no gene match: 8. Germline values: CDR1 MNHEY, CDR2 SMNVEV (reference sequence).

The chain couples TRBV5-1 to TRBJ2-3; TRBD2 matches at 13 bases. CDR1 is SGHRS and CDR2 is YFSETQ in the germline V gene. V shed 3 bases, J shed 3 bases, and the junction held 13 bases outside the gene matches. The CDR3 sequence is 19 residues long. CDR3 protein: CASSSSRTSGGSRTDTQYF. CDR3 sequence (DNA): TGCGCCAGCAGCTCCTCCAGGACTAGCGGGGGTTCAAGGACAGATACGCAGTATTTT.

The chain combines TRBV5-1 with TRBJ2-3; 14 bases are shared with TRBD2. Per the germline V gene, CDR1 is SGHRS and CDR2 is YFSETQ. V lost 5 bases to trimming and J lost 4 bases; unmatched junction nucleotides: 3. CDR3 length: 15 residues. CDR3 nucleotides: TGCGCCAGCAGGGGACTAGCGGGAGTATCAGATACGCAGTATTTT. Translation: CASRGLAGVSDTQYF.